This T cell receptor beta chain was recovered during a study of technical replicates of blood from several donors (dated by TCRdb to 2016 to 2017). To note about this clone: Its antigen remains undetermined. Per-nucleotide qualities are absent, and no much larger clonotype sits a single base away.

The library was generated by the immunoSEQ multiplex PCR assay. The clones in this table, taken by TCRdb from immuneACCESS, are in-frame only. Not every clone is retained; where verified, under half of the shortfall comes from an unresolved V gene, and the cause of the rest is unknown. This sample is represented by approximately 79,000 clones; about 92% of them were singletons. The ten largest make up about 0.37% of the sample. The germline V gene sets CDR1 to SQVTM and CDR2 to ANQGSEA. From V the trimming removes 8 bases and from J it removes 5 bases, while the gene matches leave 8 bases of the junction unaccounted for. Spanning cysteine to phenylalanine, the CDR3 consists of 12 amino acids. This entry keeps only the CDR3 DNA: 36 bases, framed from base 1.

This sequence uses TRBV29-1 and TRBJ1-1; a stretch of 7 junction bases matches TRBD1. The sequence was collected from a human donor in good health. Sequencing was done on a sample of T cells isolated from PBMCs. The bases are TGCAGCATCGCAGGGGGTTGGACTGAAGCTTTCTTT. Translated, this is CSIAGGWTEAFF.